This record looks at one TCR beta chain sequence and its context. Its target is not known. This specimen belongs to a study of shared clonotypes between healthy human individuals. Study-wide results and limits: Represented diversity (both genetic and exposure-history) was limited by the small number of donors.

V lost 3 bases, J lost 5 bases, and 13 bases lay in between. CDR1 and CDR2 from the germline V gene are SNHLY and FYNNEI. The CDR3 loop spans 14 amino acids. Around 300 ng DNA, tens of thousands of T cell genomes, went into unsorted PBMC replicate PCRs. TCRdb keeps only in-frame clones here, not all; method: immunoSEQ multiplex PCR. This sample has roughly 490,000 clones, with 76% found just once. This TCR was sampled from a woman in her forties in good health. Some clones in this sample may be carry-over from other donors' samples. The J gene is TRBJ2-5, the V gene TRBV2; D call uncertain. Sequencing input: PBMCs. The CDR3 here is CASSELGSGETQYF. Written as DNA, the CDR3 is TGTGCCAGCAGTGAGTTGGGTAGTGGTGAGACCCAGTACTTC.